What follows are 4 T cell receptor beta chains derived from one specimen sequenced in a study of CD8 T cells in ankylosing spondylitis. TCRdb recomputed calls from the 5' RACE reads with MiXCR, one row per CDR3 protein. The sample contains about 240,000 distinct CDR3 sequences, 10% to 13% of which appear only once. Sequenced: blood, either unsorted or a sorted T cell fraction (not recorded which). The receptors were gathered from a male donor with ankylosing spondylitis or in good health (not recorded which).

The V call is TRBV15, the J call TRBJ2-7, with D perhaps TRBD1 (6 bases). Germline loops: CDR1 LNHNV, CDR2 YYDKDF (reference sequence). Trimming pared 5 bases from V and 7 bases from J, leaving 18 bases between. The CDR3 sequence is 14 residues long. CDR3 loop: CATSRLQGNREQYF. CDR3 DNA sequence: TGTGCCACCAGCCGCTTGCAGGGGAATCGGGAGCAGTACTTC.

This sequence joins TRBV12-3 or TRBV12-4 and TRBJ2-7; TRBD2 agrees at 13 bases. Germline trimming cut 6 bases from V and 4 bases from J; bases unmatched to any gene: 9. This CDR3 spans 16 amino acids. The CDR3 bases are TGTGCCAGCAGAACGATTTGGACTAGCGGGAGTTACGAGCAGTACTTC. Protein sequence: CASRTIWTSGSYEQYF.

In this sample, this clonotype turned up many times. The V and J genes are TRBV9 and TRBJ2-3; D ambiguous. The ends were cut back, 5 bases at V and 0 bases at J, with 13 bases in the middle. Germline CDR1 is SGDLS and CDR2 is YYNGEE. The CDR3 extends over 15 amino acids. The CDR3: CASSRVYFSTDTQYF. As DNA, the CDR3 is TGTGCCAGCAGTAGAGTTTATTTTAGCACAGATACGCAGTATTTT.

This clonotype was seen only a few times. The V and J genes are TRBV29-1 and TRBJ2-6; D call uncertain. CDR1 is SQVTM, CDR2 ANQGSEA, per germline. V gave up 1 base and J gave up 4 bases, with 11 bases separating them. The CDR3 is made up of 15 amino acids. This chain's CDR3 is CSVEVPRPGANVLTF. The CDR3 DNA reads TGCAGCGTTGAAGTCCCGAGACCCGGGGCCAACGTCCTGACTTTC.